The 5 T cell receptor beta chains presented below share a single source sample, sequenced in a study of T-cell memory formation after mild COVID-19. TCRdb reanalysed the 5' RACE reads using MiXCR and keeps one entry per CDR3 protein. The table shows hundreds of thousands of distinct CDR3 sequences, with less than 25% occurring only once. Sequencing was done on a sample of PBMCs or a T cell subset sorted from them (not recorded which). The receptors shown here come from an adult woman who had mild COVID-19 (a few samples of this study predate the infection). Cell type and time point are not known.

The chain links TRBV4-3 to TRBJ2-2; TRBD1 matches at 7 bases. V shed 1 base, J shed 4 bases, and the junction held 6 bases outside the gene matches. Germline V gene lookup returns CDR1 LGHNA and CDR2 YSLEER. The CDR3 consists of 16 residues. DNA of the CDR3: TGCGCCAGCAGCCAAGGGGACAGTAAGAGCACCGGGGAGCTGTTTTTT. Protein sequence: CASSQGDSKSTGELFF.

This clonotype was detected only a few times. The chain recombines TRBV20-1 with TRBJ1-6; possible D gene TRBD1, 6 bases. V was clipped by 0 bases and J by 3 bases, with 9 bases between them. CDR1 is DFQATT and CDR2 is SNEGSKA in the germline V gene (reference sequence). The CDR3 has 15 residues. CDR3 amino acids: CSARDEGGYNSPLHF. The CDR3 bases are TGCAGTGCTAGAGATGAAGGGGGCTATAATTCACCCCTCCACTTT.

V gene TRBV5-1 combines with J gene TRBJ1-2, with TRBD1 matching 7 bases. The CDR3 has 16 amino acids. CDR1 and CDR2 from the germline V gene are SGHRS and YFSETQ. V was clipped by 0 bases and J by 2 bases; unmatched bases: 7. The CDR3 DNA reads as TGCGCCAGCAGCTTGGCCTTACAGGGGCGAAACTATGGCTACACCTTC. This gives the protein CASSLALQGRNYGYTF.

This chain connects TRBV7-8 to TRBJ2-5; TRBD1 aligns across 8 bases. Germline V gene lookup returns CDR1 SGHVS and CDR2 FQNEAQ. The CDR3 has 14 amino acids. V lost 6 bases to trimming and J lost 4 bases; unmatched junction nucleotides: 7. The CDR3 nucleotides are TGTGCCAGCAGTATACAGGGGGTGGCAGAGACCCAGTACTTC. This gives the protein CASSIQGVAETQYF.

The J gene is TRBJ2-6, the V gene TRBV29-1; no definite D call. Germline-derived CDR1 and CDR2 are SQVTM and ANQGSEA. CDR3 length: 13 residues. Trimming left V 4 bases short and J 4 bases short, with 8 bases between. The CDR3 here is CSVAVAGANVLTF. CDR3 nucleotide sequence: TGCAGCGTTGCAGTGGCCGGGGCCAACGTCCTGACTTTC.